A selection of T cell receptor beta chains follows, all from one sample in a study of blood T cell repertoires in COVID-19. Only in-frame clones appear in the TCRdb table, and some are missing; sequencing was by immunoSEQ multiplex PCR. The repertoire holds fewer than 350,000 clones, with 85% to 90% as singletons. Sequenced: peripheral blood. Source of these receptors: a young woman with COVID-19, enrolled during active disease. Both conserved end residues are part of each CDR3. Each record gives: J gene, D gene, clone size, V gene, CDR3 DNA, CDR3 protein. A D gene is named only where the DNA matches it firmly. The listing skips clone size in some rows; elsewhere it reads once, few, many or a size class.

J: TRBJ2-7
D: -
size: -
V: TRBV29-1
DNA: TGCAGCGTCGCTAATCCGGGACTCCCTAGTTACGAGCAGTACTTC
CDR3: CSVANPGLPSYEQYF

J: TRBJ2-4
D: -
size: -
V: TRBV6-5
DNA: TGTGCCAGCATCGAGACAGACTTAAACATTCAGTACTTC
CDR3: CASIETDLNIQYF

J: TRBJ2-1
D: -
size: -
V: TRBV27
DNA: TGTGCCAGCAGGCTCAGGGGAGTCAGCAATGAGCAGTTCTTC
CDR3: CASRLRGVSNEQFF

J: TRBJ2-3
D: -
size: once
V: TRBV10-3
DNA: TGTGCCATCAGTGAGTCGGAGGGGAGAAGCACAGATACGCAGTATTTT
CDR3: CAISESEGRSTDTQYF

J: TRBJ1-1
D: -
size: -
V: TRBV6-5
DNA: TGTGCCAGCAGCGCGGGGCGGAACACTGAAGCTTTCTTT
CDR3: CASSAGRNTEAFF

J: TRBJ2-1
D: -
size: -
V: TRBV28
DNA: TGTGCCAGCAGGGGGACATTCGAGCAGTTCTTC
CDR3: CASRGTFEQFF

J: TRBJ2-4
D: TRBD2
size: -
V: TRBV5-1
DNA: TGCGCCAGCAGCTTGGCGGCGGGGGGGCTTGGAAACATTCAGTACTTC
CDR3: CASSLAAGGLGNIQYF

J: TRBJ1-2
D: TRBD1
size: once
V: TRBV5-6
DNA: TGTGCCAGCAGCTCCTTAGGGACAGGGGTATCTGGCTACACCTTC
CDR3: CASSSLGTGVSGYTF

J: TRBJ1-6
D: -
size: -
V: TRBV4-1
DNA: TGCGCCAGCAGGGCGGAAGGCGCGGCCTATAATTCATCCCTCCACTTT
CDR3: CASRAEGAAYNSSLHF

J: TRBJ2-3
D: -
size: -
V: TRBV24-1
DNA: TGTGCCACCAGTGAGTTATATACGCAGTATTTT
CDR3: CATSELYTQYF

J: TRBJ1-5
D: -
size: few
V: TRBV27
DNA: TGTGCCAGCACGCGCAACGGGGGCAATCAGCCCCAGCATTTT
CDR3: CASTRNGGNQPQHF

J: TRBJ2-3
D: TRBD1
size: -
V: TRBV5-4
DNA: TGTGCCAGCAGCCCAGCTCGGACAGGGATCCTCGGCACAGATACGCAGTATTTT
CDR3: CASSPARTGILGTDTQYF

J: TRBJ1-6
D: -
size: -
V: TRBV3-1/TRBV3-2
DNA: TGTGCCAGCAGCCAAGGGCGGACAGTGTCGCCCCTCCACTTT
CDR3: CASSQGRTVSPLHF

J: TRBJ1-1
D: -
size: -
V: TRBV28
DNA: TGTGCCAGCAGTTTGTGGGAGGCTGAAGCTTTCTTT
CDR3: CASSLWEAEAFF

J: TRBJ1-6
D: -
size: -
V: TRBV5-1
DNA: TGCGCCAGCAGCTCTCAACACGCCGGACGGGGTAATTCACCCCTCCACTTT
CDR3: CASSSQHAGRGNSPLHF

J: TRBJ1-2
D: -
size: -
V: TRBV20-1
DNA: TGCAGTGCTCGGGGTCCATATGGCTACACCTTC
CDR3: CSARGPYGYTF

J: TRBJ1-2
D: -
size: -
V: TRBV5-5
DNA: TGTGCCAGCAGCGAGGTCCGGGACACTGGCTACACCTTC
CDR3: CASSEVRDTGYTF

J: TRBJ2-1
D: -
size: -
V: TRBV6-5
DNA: TGTGCCAGCAGTTACTCCGGGGGGCTCGGACATGAGCAGTTCTTC
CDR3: CASSYSGGLGHEQFF

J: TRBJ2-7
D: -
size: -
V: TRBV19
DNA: TGTGCCAGTAGTATATCGCCAGATTACGAGCAGTACTTC
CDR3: CASSISPDYEQYF

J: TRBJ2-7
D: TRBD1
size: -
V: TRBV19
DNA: TGTGCCAGTAGTATCCGGGACAGGGGGCCAGTCGAGCAGTACTTC
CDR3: CASSIRDRGPVEQYF

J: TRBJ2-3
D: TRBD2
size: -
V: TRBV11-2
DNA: TGTGCCAGCAGCTACAGCGGGGGAGATACGCAGTATTTT
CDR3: CASSYSGGDTQYF

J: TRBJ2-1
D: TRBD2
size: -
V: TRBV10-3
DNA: TGTGCCATCAGTGCTCCGGCGGGGGGGAGAGGTGAGCAGTTCTTC
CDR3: CAISAPAGGRGEQFF

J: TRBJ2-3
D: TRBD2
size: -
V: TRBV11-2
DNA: TGTGCCAGCAGCTTTATCCGCGCGAGCGGGGGGTCGGGAGATACGCAGTATTTT
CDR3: CASSFIRASGGSGDTQYF

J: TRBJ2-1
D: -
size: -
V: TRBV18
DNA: TGTGCCAGCTCACCACCGAGGGGGGGAAGCTATGAGCAGTTCTTC
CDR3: CASSPPRGGSYEQFF

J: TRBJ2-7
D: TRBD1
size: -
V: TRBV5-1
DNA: TGCGCCAGCAGCTCGATTACGACAGGGACAGGAGTAGTCTACGAGCAGTACTTC
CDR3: CASSSITTGTGVVYEQYF

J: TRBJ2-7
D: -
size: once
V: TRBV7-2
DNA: TGTGCCAGCAGTTATACGGGGTACGAGCAGTACTTC
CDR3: CASSYTGYEQYF

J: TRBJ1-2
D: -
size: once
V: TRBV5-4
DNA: TGTGCCAGCAGCCGAAGGACAGAGTATGGCTACACCTTC
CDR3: CASSRRTEYGYTF

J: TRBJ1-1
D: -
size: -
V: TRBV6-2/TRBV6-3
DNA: TGTGCCAGCAGTGACGCCCCAGGGGACACTGAAGCTTTCTTT
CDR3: CASSDAPGDTEAFF

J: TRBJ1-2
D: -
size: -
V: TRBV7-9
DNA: TGTGCCAGCAGCTGGAGCGGTGTTCCCAACTATGGCTACACCTTC
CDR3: CASSWSGVPNYGYTF

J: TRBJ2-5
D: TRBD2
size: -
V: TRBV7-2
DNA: TGTGCCAGCAGCTTAGCGGTCAACTGGCGGGGGGGCAAAAATCTTTTGGGGACCCAGTACTTC
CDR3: CASSLAVNWRGGKNLLGTQYF

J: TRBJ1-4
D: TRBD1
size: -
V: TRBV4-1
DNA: TGCGCCAGCAGCCAAAACACAGGGGGCAGGAAACTGTTTTTT
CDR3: CASSQNTGGRKLFF

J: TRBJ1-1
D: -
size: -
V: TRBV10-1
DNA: TGCGCCAGCAGCCCGGGTCAGCCTTACACTGAAGCTTTCTTT
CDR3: CASSPGQPYTEAFF

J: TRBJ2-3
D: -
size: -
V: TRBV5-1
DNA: TGCGCCAGCAGCCCGGGAGCGGTCCACACAGATACGCAGTATTTT
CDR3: CASSPGAVHTDTQYF

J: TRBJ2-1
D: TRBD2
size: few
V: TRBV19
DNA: TGTGCCAGTAGTATAATAGCGGGGGGGCTGGGTGAGCAGTTCTTC
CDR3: CASSIIAGGLGEQFF

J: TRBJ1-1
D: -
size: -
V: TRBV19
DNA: TGTGCCAGTAGCCCTTCAGGCCTCCATGAAGCTTTCTTT
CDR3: CASSPSGLHEAFF

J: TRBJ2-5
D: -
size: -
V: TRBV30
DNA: TGTGCCCGGGTTAAGGCTAGTGGGTTCTTTGAGACCCAGTACTTC
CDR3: CARVKASGFFETQYF

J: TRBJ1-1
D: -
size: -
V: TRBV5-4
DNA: TGTGCCAGCAGCTTGGTGTATTCGGGGGGGTCTAACGAAGCTTTCTTT
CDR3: CASSLVYSGGSNEAFF

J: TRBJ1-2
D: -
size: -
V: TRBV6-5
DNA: TGTGCCAGCAGGCCATTCCTACAGAATAACTATGGCTACACCTTC
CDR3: CASRPFLQNNYGYTF

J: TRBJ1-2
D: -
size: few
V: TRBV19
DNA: TGTGCCAGTAGTATCCTACCTGTGACAGGAGATGGCTACACCTTC
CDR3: CASSILPVTGDGYTF

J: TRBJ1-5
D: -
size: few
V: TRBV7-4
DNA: TGTGCCAGCAGACTCGGACGTGGGAGTCAGCCCCAGCATTTT
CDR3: CASRLGRGSQPQHF

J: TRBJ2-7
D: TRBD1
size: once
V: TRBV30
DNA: TGTGCCTACATAGGACAGGCCTACGAGCAGTACTTC
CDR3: CAYIGQAYEQYF

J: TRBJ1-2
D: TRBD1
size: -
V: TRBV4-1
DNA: TGCGCCAGCAGCCAGCTACAGGGGGGTAACTATGGCTACACCTTC
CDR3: CASSQLQGGNYGYTF

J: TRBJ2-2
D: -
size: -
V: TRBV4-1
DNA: TGCGCCAGCAGCCAAGATCGAGGCGGCGGGGAGCTGTTTTTT
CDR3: CASSQDRGGGELFF

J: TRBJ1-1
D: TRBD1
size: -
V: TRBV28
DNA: TGTGCCAGCACCCGACAGGGCGGCACTGAAGCTTTCTTT
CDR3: CASTRQGGTEAFF

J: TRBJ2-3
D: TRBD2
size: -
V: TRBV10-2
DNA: TGCGCCAGTCTAGCGGGGGGCATAAGCAATTTT
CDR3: CASLAGGISNF

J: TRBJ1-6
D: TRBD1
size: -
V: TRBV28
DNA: TGTGCCAGCAGCCGAGGGGCGACAGGGCCGAATTCACCCCTCCACTTT
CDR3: CASSRGATGPNSPLHF

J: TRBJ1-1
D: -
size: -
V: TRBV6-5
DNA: TGTGCCAGCACCGCAACGGTGGTCACTGAAGCTTTCTTT
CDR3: CASTATVVTEAFF

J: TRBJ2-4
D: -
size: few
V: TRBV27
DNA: TGTGCCAGCAGTTTACGGGGGAACATTCAGTACTTC
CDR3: CASSLRGNIQYF

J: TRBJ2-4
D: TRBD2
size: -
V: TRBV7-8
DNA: TGTGCCAGCAGCTTAGTAGCGGGGGGTCACCTAGCCAAAAACATTCAGTACTTC
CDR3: CASSLVAGGHLAKNIQYF

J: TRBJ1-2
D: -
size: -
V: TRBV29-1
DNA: TGCAGCGTTGGACCGATGGGGGGGGCGGATGGCTACACCTTC
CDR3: CSVGPMGGADGYTF

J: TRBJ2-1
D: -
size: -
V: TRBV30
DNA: TGTGCCTCATCAGTGAACCCGAACAATGAGCAGTTCTTC
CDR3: CASSVNPNNEQFF

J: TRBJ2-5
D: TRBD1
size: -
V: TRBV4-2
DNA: TGTGCCAGCAGCGAGGACAGGGGAAGAGAGACCCAGTACTTC
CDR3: CASSEDRGRETQYF

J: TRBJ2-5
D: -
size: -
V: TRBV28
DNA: TGTGCCAGCAGTTGGTCTACGACTGGAGGGACCAACCTTCTACAAGAGACCCAGTACTTC
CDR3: CASSWSTTGGTNLLQETQYF

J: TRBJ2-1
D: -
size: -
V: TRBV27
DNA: TGTGCCAGCAGTTCGACAGCCTACAATGAGCAGTTCTTC
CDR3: CASSSTAYNEQFF

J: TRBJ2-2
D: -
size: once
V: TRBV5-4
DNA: TGTGCCAGCAGCTTAAGGACTAACACCGGGGAGCTGTTTTTT
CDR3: CASSLRTNTGELFF